The rows below give T cell receptor beta chains drawn from one sample of a study of vaccination and CD4 T cells after COVID-19. Antigens of these TCRs are unknown. TCRdb analysed the PCR reads with MiXCR anew, one entry per CDR3 protein. The repertoire holds thousands of distinct CDR3 sequences, with 20% to 25% as singletons. This specimen was CD4+ T cells from blood, cultured in vitro, taken after SARS-CoV-2 vaccination. The receptors were gathered from a human donor who had recovered from COVID-19. The CDR3 runs from the conserved cysteine through the conserved F or W. The D gene is left open where the match is weak. Clone size is not always given. Where it is, it says once, few, many or a class for expanded clones.

clone_size	v_call	j_call	d_call	cdr3_aa	cdr3_nt
few	TRBV19	TRBJ1-1	TRBD1	CASSRGLGTEAFF	TGTGCCAGCTCCAGGGGGCTGGGGACTGAAGCTTTCTTT
few	TRBV28	TRBJ2-3	TRBD1	CASSLPGQGLTDTQYF	TGTGCCAGCAGTTTACCGGGACAGGGGCTCACAGATACGCAGTATTTT
few	TRBV28	TRBJ2-1	-	CASSQAGTGGNEQFF	TGTGCCAGCAGCCAAGCCGGGACCGGCGGCAATGAGCAGTTCTTC
few	TRBV19	TRBJ1-5	-	CASSGDRDHGNQPQHF	TGTGCCAGTAGTGGAGACCGGGACCATGGCAATCAGCCCCAGCATTTT
few	TRBV28	TRBJ1-1	-	CASSPVGVATEAFF	TGTGCCAGCAGCCCGGTAGGGGTCGCGACTGAAGCTTTCTTT
medium-sized	TRBV28	TRBJ2-7	-	CASSFRGYEQYF	TGTGCCAGCAGTTTCCGGGGCTACGAGCAGTACTTC
medium-sized	TRBV27	TRBJ2-5	-	CASSFWDRDGETQYF	TGTGCCAGCAGTTTTTGGGACCGGGACGGGGAGACCCAGTACTTC
-	TRBV11-3	TRBJ1-6	TRBD1	CASSLGSTGGSSPLHF	TGTGCCAGCAGCTTAGGCTCGACAGGGGGCAGTTCACCCCTCCACTTT
few	TRBV6-2/TRBV6-3	TRBJ1-2	TRBD1	CASRYPGTGYGYTF	TGTGCCAGCAGGTACCCTGGGACAGGCTATGGCTACACCTTC
medium-sized	TRBV7-6	TRBJ1-6	-	CASSLQDGNSPLHF	TGTGCCAGCAGCTTACAGGACGGTAATTCACCCCTCCACTTT
-	TRBV2	TRBJ2-3	-	CASSEGLARITDTQYF	TGTGCCAGCAGTGAAGGGCTAGCGCGGATCACAGATACGCAGTATTTT
-	TRBV24-1	TRBJ2-1	TRBD2	CATSDLASGAYNEQFF	TGTGCCACCAGTGATTTGGCTAGCGGGGCTTACAATGAGCAGTTCTTC
few	TRBV6-5	TRBJ1-1	-	CASSYSQVRTEAFF	TGTGCCAGCAGTTACAGCCAGGTCAGGACTGAAGCTTTCTTT
few	TRBV12-3/TRBV12-4	TRBJ2-7	-	CASMWASSYEQYF	TGTGCCAGCATGTGGGCTAGCTCCTACGAGCAGTACTTC
-	TRBV11-3	TRBJ2-1	TRBD1	CASSSGTGGMGEQFF	TGTGCCAGCAGCTCGGGGACAGGGGGTATGGGTGAGCAGTTCTTC
-	TRBV10-3	TRBJ1-1	-	CAAKRRYENTEAFF	TGTGCCGCCAAGCGACGGTACGAGAACACTGAAGCTTTCTTT
-	TRBV29-1	TRBJ2-7	TRBD2	CSPLGGKSSYEQYF	TGCAGCCCACTGGGGGGGAAGTCCTCCTACGAGCAGTACTTC
few	TRBV4-2	TRBJ2-3	TRBD2	CASSQDALARGADTQYF	TGTGCCAGCAGCCAAGATGCTCTAGCGCGGGGGGCAGATACGCAGTATTTT
medium-sized	TRBV15	TRBJ1-2	-	CATSRDHVTGNYGYTF	TGTGCCACCAGCAGAGATCATGTGACAGGCAACTATGGCTACACCTTC
medium-sized	TRBV7-5	TRBJ2-3	-	CISVPGSGDF	-
few	TRBV6-2/TRBV6-3	TRBJ2-5	-	CASRLAKETQYF	TGTGCCAGCAGACTAGCTAAAGAGACCCAGTACTTC
-	TRBV5-1	TRBJ2-1	TRBD1	CASSRNPGTGVRDEQFF	TGCGCCAGCAGCCGGAACCCCGGGACAGGGGTAAGGGATGAGCAGTTCTTC